The present TCR beta chain was sequenced within a study of blood T cell repertoires in COVID-19 (dated by TCRdb to about 2020). With regard to the full study: Samples from collaborators originated in the United States, Italy and Spain and spanned both the acute and convalescent phases of COVID-19. The prospective study material was composed of cDNA or gDNA derived from T cells, B-cell-depleted T cells, or PBMCs. Subjects who had been exposed to COVID-19, were actively infected with it, or had recovered from it provided the deeply sampled blood TCRbeta repertoires that made up the dataset. The repertoires were released in a freely available public database intended as a resource for research on the immune response to SARS-CoV-2. The samples were drawn from the first 160 participants of the ongoing ImmuneRACE study and from 1,254 subjects provided by 6 global collaborators. Nearly every sample came with metadata listing a de-identified subject ID, COVID-19 status, age in years and sex. Where available, HLA class I and class II types were obtained from metadata supplied by the sample provider rather than from assay-based typing. Broad study findings and their caveats: How much clinical and demographic metadata was included differed by source and by participant, and the metadata was provided uncurated.

TCRbeta CDR3 regions were amplified from genomic DNA using the immunoSEQ Assay, a bias-controlled multiplex PCR. Turning to the authors' computational methods: Nucleated cell counts per sample were estimated from amplification of reference gene primers within the assay. To quantify the absolute abundance of each unique TCRbeta CDR3 rearrangement, sequence reads were collapsed and filtered. Productive Simpson clonality was computed per sample as the square root of Simpson's diversity index over productive rearrangements. In its TCRdb copy, this immuneACCESS table keeps in-frame sequences only and misses some clones. Where compared with another copy, unresolved V genes explain less than half of these, and the others have no known cause. V and J calls and clone size are given by that table; D and trimming were obtained from the DNA. This sample gives tens of thousands of clones in total; more than 85% of them show up just once. Around a fifth of the sample is in the top ten clones.

At the junction V is shortened by 6 bases and J by 2 bases; bases outside the gene matches: 3. The germline V gene sets CDR1 to MDHEN and CDR2 to SYDVKM. From the cysteine up to the phenylalanine, the CDR3 has a length of 13 residues. This entry keeps only the CDR3 DNA: 39 bases, framed from base 1. Comment on this clone: Its antigen remains unidentified. The sample holds no much larger clone one base away, and base qualities are not on file.

Collaborating institutions collected whole blood in K2EDTA tubes following their own protocols. For TCRbeta analysis, collaborators shipped samples as frozen whole blood, isolated PBMCs, or DNA extracted from either of those sample types. The TCR sequence derives from a man aged 65-85 years with acute or convalescent COVID-19. The receptor chain draws on TRBV28 and TRBJ1-1, and TRBD1 aligns with 7 junction nucleotides. Sequencing used peripheral blood. Here the CDR3 is given as CASRGTANTEAFF. The nucleotide sequence is TGTGCCAGCAGGGGGACAGCAAACACTGAAGCTTTCTTT. The reference TRBV28 and TRBJ1-1 proteins fill in what lies around the CDR3, so the full variable domain reads DVKVTQSSRYLVKRTGEKVFLECVQDMDHENMFWYRQDPGLGLRLIYFSYDVKMKEKGDIPEGYSVSREKKERFSLILESASTNQTSMYLCASRGTANTEAFFGQGTRLTVV.